The rows below give T cell receptor beta chains drawn from one sample of a study of cytomegalovirus exposure and HLA in healthy donors. Sequencing was performed with immunoSEQ multiplex PCR; in TCRdb, only in-frame clones are kept and a portion is missing. The data show around 100,000 clones, 70% to 75% seen once. Sequencing was performed on PBMCs. The receptors were sampled from a man aged 35-49 years in good health and CMV-seronegative. CDR3s include the opening cysteine and the closing phenylalanine or tryptophan. Fields, in order: V gene, J gene, CDR3 protein.

v_call: TRBV11-1; j_call: TRBJ2-7; cdr3_aa: CASSLATSFDEQYF
v_call: TRBV10-3; j_call: TRBJ1-1; cdr3_aa: CAISANMDGEGEAFF
v_call: TRBV5-1; j_call: TRBJ2-7; cdr3_aa: CASSTPGQAIPQYF
v_call: TRBV2; j_call: TRBJ2-3; cdr3_aa: CASGRLAGWADTQYF
v_call: TRBV4-2; j_call: TRBJ2-7; cdr3_aa: CASSPEIAREQYF
v_call: TRBV7-9; j_call: TRBJ2-1; cdr3_aa: CASSLIFGQVNNEQFF
v_call: TRBV6-5; j_call: TRBJ1-2; cdr3_aa: CASSFLFTGRNYGYTF
v_call: TRBV2; j_call: TRBJ2-7; cdr3_aa: CASSVLSYEQYF
v_call: TRBV6-5; j_call: TRBJ2-5; cdr3_aa: CASRGLEEAAQYF
v_call: TRBV4-3; j_call: TRBJ2-1; cdr3_aa: CASSQIRQGNVYNEQFF
v_call: TRBV7-9; j_call: TRBJ2-7; cdr3_aa: CASSFDRDSYEQYF
v_call: TRBV6-5; j_call: TRBJ1-2; cdr3_aa: CASSYRGTHGYTF
v_call: TRBV28; j_call: TRBJ1-6; cdr3_aa: CASKPGQVSSYNSPLHF
v_call: TRBV7-2; j_call: TRBJ2-3; cdr3_aa: CASSLLAGVADTQYF